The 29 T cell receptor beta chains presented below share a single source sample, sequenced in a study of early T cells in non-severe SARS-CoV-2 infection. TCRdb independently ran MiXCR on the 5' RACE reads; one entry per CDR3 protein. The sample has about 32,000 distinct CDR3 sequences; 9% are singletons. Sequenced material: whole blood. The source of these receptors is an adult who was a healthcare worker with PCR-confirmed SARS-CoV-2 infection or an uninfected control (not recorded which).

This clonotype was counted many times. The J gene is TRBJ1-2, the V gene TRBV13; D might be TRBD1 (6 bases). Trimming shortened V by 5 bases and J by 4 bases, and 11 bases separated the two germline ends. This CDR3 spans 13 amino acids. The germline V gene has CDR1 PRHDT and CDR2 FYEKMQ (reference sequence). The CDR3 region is CASSEGGFYGYTF. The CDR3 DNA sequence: TGTGCCAGCAGCGAAGGGGGGTTCTATGGCTACACCTTC.

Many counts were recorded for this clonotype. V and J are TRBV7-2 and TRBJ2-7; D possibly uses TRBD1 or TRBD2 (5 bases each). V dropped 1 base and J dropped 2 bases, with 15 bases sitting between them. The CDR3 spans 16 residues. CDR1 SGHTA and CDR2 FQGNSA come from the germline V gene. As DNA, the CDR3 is TGTGCCAGCAGCTTAGATGCTGGGGGACGGCCCTACGAGCAGTACTTC. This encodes CASSLDAGGRPYEQYF.

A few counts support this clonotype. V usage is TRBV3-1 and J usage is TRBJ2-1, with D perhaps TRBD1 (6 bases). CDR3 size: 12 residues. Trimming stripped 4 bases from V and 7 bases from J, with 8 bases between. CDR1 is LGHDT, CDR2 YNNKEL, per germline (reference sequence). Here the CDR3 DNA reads TGTGCCAGCAGCCGAGGGACAAATGAGCAGTTCTTC. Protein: CASSRGTNEQFF.

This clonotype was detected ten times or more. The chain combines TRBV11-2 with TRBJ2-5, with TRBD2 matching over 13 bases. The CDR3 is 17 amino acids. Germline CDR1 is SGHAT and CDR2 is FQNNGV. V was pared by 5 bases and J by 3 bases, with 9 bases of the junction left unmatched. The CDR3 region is CASSRTGTSGTKETQYF. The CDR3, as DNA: TGTGCCAGCAGCCGCACCGGGACTAGCGGGACGAAAGAGACCCAGTACTTC.

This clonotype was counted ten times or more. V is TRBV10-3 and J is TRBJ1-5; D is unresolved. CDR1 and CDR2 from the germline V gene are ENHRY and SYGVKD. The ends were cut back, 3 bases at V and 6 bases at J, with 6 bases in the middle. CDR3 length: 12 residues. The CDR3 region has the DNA TGTGCCATCAGTGACGGTGGTCAGCCCCAGCATTTT. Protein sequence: CAISDGGQPQHF.

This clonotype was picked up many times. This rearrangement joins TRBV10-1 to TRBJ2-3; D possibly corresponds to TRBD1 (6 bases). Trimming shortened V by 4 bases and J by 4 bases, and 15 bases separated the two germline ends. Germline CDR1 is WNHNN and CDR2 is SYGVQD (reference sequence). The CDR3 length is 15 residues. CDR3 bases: TGCGCCAGCAGTGCGGGCAGGGGATTTTCAGATACGCAGTATTTT. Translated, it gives CASSAGRGFSDTQYF.

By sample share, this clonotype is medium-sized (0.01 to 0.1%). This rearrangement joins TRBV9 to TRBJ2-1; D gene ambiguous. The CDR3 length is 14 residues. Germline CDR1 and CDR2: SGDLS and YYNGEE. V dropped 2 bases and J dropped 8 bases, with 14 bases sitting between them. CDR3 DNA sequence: TGTGCCAGCAGCGTGGCCTACCGGAATGATGAGCAGTTCTTC. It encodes CASSVAYRNDEQFF.

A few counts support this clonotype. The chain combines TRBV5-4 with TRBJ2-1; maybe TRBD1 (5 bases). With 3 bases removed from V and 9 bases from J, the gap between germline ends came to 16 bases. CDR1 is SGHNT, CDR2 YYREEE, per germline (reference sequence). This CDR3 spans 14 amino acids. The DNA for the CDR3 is TGTGCCAGCAGCTCGAAGACAGTTAACACTGAGCAGTTCTTC. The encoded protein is CASSSKTVNTEQFF.

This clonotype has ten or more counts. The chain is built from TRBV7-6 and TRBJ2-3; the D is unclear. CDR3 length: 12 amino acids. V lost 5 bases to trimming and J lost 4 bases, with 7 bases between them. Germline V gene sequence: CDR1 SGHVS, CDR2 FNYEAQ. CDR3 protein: CASSPGPDTQYF. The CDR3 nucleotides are TGTGCCAGCAGCCCCGGACCAGATACGCAGTATTTT.

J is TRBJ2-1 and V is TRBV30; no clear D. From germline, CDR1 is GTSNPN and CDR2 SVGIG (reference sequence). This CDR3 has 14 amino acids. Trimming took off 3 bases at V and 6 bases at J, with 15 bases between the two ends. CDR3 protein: CAWREGTPINEQFF. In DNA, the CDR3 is TGTGCCTGGAGAGAAGGAACCCCAATCAATGAGCAGTTCTTC.

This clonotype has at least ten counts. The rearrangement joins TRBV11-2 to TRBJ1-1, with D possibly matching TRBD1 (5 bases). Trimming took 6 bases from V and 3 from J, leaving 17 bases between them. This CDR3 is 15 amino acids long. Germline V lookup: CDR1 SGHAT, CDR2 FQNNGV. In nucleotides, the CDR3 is TGTGCCAGCAGTTGGGGGAGTAGGTGGGACACTGAAGCTTTCTTT. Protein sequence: CASSWGSRWDTEAFF.

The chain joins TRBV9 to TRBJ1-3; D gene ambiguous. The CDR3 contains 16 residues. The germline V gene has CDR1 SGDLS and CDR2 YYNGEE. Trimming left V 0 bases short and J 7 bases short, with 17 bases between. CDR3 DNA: TGTGCCAGCAGCGTAGCCTACCGGCCTTCTTTTAACACCATATATTTT. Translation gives CASSVAYRPSFNTIYF.

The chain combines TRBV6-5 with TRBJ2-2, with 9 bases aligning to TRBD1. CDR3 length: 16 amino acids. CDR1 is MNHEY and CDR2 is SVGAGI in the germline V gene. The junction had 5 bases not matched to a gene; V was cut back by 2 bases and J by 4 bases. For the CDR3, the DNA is TGTGCCAGCAGTTACCCCATGGACAGGGGCACCGGGGAGCTGTTTTTT. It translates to CASSYPMDRGTGELFF.

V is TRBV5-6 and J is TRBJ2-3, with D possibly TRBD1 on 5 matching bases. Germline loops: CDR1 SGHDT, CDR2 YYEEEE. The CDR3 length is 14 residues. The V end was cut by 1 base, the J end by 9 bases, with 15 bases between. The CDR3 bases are TGTGCCAGCAGCTTGTCCCACGACCGACAGACGCAGTATTTT. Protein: CASSLSHDRQTQYF.

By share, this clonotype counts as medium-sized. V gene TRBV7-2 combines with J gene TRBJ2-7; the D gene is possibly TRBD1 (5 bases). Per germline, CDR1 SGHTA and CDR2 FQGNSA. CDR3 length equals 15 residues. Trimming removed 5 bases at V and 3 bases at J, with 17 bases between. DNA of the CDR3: TGTGCCAGCAGCCTAACCCGACAGATTGACTACGAGCAGTACTTC. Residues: CASSLTRQIDYEQYF.

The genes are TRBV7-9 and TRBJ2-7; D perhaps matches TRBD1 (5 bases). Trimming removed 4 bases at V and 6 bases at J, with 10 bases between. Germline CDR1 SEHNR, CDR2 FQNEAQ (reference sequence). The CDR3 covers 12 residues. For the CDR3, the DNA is TGTGCCAGCAGCTCGACAGTGGGCGAGCAGTACTTC. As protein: CASSSTVGEQYF.

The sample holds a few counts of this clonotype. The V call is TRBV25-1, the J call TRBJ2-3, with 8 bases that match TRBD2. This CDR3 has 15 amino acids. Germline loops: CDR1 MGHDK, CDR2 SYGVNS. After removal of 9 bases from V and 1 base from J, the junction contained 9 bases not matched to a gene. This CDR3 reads CASNSPGLGTDTQYF. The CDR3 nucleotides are TGTGCCAGTAACTCCCCGGGACTAGGCACAGATACGCAGTATTTT.

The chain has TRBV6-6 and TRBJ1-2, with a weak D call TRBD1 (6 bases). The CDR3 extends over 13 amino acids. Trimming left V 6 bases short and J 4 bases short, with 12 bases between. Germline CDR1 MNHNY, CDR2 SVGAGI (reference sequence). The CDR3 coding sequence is TGTGCCAGCAGCCTAAGGACAGCCTATGGCTACACCTTC. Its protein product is CASSLRTAYGYTF.

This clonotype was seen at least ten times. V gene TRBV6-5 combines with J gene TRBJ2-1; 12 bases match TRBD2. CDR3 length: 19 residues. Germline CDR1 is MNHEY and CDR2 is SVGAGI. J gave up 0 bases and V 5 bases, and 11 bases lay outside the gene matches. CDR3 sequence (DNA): TGTGCCAGCAGTACCCGAAGGCTAGCGGGGGGGAGCTCCTACAATGAGCAGTTCTTC. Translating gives CASSTRRLAGGSSYNEQFF.

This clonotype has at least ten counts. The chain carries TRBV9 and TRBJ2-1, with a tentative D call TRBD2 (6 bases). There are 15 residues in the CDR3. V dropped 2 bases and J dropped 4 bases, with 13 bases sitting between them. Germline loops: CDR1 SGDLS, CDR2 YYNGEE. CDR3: CASSVGGQTYNEQFF. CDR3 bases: TGTGCCAGCAGCGTCGGAGGGCAAACTTACAATGAGCAGTTCTTC.

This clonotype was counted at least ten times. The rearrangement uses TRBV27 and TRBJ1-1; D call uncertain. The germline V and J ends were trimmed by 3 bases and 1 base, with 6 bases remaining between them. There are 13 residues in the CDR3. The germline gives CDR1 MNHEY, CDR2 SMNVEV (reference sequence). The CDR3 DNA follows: TGTGCCAGCAGTTTTTCAGGGAACACTGAAGCTTTCTTT. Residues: CASSFSGNTEAFF.

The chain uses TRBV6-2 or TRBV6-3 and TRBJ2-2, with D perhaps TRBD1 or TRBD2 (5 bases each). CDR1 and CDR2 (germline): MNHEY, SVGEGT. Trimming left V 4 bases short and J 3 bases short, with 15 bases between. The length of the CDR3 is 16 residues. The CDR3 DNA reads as TGTGCCAGCAGTTCCCTCGGGGCTCCTTACACCGGGGAGCTGTTTTTT. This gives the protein CASSSLGAPYTGELFF.

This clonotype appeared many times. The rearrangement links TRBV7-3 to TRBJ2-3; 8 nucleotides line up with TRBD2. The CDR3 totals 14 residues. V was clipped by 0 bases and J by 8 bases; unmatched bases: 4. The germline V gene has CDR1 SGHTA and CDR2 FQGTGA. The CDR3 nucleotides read TGTGCCAGCAGCTTAACACCGGGACTAGTTACGCAGTATTTT. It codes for CASSLTPGLVTQYF.

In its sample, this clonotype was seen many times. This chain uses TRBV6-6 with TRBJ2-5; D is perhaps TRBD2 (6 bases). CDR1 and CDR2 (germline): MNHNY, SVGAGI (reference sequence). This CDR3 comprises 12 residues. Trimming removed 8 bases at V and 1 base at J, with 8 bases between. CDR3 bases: TGTGCCAGCTATAGCGGCCAAGAGACCCAGTACTTC. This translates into CASYSGQETQYF.

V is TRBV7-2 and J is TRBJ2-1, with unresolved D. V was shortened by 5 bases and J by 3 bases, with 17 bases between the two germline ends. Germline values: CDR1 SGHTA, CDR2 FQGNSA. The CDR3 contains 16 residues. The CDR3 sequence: CASSPAFVTFYNEQFF. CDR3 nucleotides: TGTGCCAGCAGCCCGGCTTTTGTCACCTTCTACAATGAGCAGTTCTTC.

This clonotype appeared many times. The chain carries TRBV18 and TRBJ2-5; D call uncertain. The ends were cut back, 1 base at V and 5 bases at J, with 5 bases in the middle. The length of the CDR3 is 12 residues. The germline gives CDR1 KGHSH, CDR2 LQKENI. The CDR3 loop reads CASSPRVETQYF. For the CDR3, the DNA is TGTGCCAGCTCACCACGGGTGGAGACCCAGTACTTC.

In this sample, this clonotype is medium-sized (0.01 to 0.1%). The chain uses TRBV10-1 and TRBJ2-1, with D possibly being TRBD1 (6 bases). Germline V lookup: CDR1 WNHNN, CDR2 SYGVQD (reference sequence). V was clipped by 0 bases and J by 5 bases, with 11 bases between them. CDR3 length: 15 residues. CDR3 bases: TGCGCCAGCAGTGAGTCGCCAGGGGATAACAATGAGCAGTTCTTC. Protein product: CASSESPGDNNEQFF.

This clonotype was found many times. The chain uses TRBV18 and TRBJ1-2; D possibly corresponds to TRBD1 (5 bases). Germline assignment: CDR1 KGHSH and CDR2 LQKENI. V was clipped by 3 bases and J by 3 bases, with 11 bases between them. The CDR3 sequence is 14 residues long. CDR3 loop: CASSPRDVDYGYTF. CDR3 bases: TGTGCCAGCTCACCCCGGGACGTAGACTATGGCTACACCTTC.

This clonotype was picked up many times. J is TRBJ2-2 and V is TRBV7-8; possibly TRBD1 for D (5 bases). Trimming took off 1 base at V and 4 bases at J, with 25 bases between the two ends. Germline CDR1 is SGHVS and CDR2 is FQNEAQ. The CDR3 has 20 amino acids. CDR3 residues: CASSLVWLARHPQGTGELFF. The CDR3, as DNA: TGTGCCAGCAGCTTAGTCTGGTTGGCCCGACATCCCCAGGGCACCGGGGAGCTGTTTTTT.